What follows are 27 T cell receptor beta chains derived from one specimen sequenced in a study of human T cells and chemical hapten exposure. TCRdb re-called the RACE reads through MiXCR, storing one row per CDR3 protein. The repertoire includes about 380,000 distinct CDR3 sequences, approximately 5% of them detected once, and 2% to 2.5% sits in the top ten. The time point: patch test 1, 2 weeks after DPC sensitization. Treatment denoted: therapeutic diphenylcyclopropenone sensitization with weekly scalp DPC. Source: whole blood, taken in connection with sensitization to the hapten diphenylcyclopropenone (DPC). These receptors came from a woman between 50 and 59 years old with alopecia areata. Some clones in this sample may be carry-over from other donors' samples.

The V call is TRBV5-1, the J call TRBJ2-1; 10 bases align to TRBD1. V shed 1 base and J 8 bases; nucleotides not matched to a gene: 3. Germline V CDR1 and CDR2: SGHRS, YFSETQ. The CDR3 is made up of 14 amino acids. The CDR3 is CASSLYGQGDEQFF. DNA for the CDR3: TGCGCCAGCAGCTTGTACGGACAGGGGGATGAGCAGTTCTTC.

This chain connects TRBV27 to TRBJ2-7, with TRBD2 identical over 8 bases. Germline lookup yields CDR1 MNHEY and CDR2 SMNVEV (reference sequence). Losses at the gene ends were 5 bases for V and 2 bases for J; bases not matched to a gene: 8. This CDR3 is built from 15 residues. The CDR3 region is CASSTSGGGAYEQYF. CDR3 DNA: TGTGCCAGCAGTACAAGCGGGGGAGGCGCCTACGAGCAGTACTTC.

This clonotype occurred many times. The genes are TRBV9 and TRBJ1-2; D unclear. The germline V gene has CDR1 SGDLS and CDR2 YYNGEE. V lost 0 bases and J 5 bases, leaving 11 bases between the germline ends. The CDR3 is made up of 14 amino acids. CDR3 sequence (DNA): TGTGCCAGCAGCGTAGATGGACTAGGTTATGGCTACACCTTC. It codes for CASSVDGLGYGYTF.

This clonotype was counted many times. The chain combines TRBV29-1 with TRBJ2-1, with 9 bases that match TRBD2. There are 15 residues in the CDR3. Losses at the gene ends were 4 bases for V and 1 base for J; bases not matched to a gene: 5. From germline, CDR1 is SQVTM and CDR2 ANQGSEA. The CDR3 protein is CSVGSAGGSYNEQFF. Here the CDR3 DNA reads TGCAGCGTTGGGTCTGCGGGAGGGTCCTACAATGAGCAGTTCTTC.

This clonotype was counted many times. The chain is built from TRBV2 and TRBJ1-5; D is uncertain. Trimming removed 2 bases at V and 11 bases at J, with 13 bases between. The CDR3 extends over 13 amino acids. CDR1 and CDR2 from the germline V gene are SNHLY and FYNNEI. This CDR3 reads CASSERTAGSQHF. In nucleotides, the CDR3 is TGTGCCAGCAGTGAAAGGACGGCAGGATCCCAGCATTTT.

This clonotype was seen more than once but under ten times. The chain uses TRBV5-1 and TRBJ2-3, with TRBD1 matching over 8 bases. Germline V gene data show CDR1 as SGHRS and CDR2 as YFSETQ. Unmatched junction bases numbered 8, after V lost 4 bases and J lost 4 bases. The CDR3 runs to 15 residues. Here the CDR3 reads CASSQQGAHPDTQYF. DNA for the CDR3: TGCGCCAGCAGCCAGCAGGGGGCGCATCCAGATACGCAGTATTTT.

This clonotype was recorded many times. The chain couples TRBV28 to TRBJ2-3, with D perhaps TRBD2 (6 bases). Germline CDR1 is MDHEN and CDR2 is SYDVKM. With 6 bases removed from V and 5 bases from J, the gap between germline ends came to 21 bases. The CDR3 contains 16 residues. The CDR3 DNA follows: TGTGCCAGCAGCTTTCTATTGTCCGGGGGTGGAGATACGCAGTATTTT. It encodes CASSFLLSGGGDTQYF.

The V gene is TRBV20-1, the J gene TRBJ1-5; D is uncertain. V lost 3 bases, J lost 0 bases, and 6 bases lay in between. The germline CDR1 and CDR2 sequences are DFQATT and SNEGSKA (reference sequence). The CDR3 spans 13 residues. Written as DNA, the CDR3 is TGCAGTGCTAGTTGGGATAGCAATCAGCCCCAGCATTTT. Translating it yields CSASWDSNQPQHF.

This clonotype was observed a few times. The V and J genes are TRBV9 and TRBJ1-1; D is ambiguous. From germline, CDR1 is SGDLS and CDR2 YYNGEE. V was shortened by 1 base and J by 1 base, with 8 bases between the two germline ends. The CDR3 length is 14 residues. The chain's CDR3 is CASSVKPENTEAFF. The CDR3, as DNA: TGTGCCAGCAGCGTAAAGCCAGAGAACACTGAAGCTTTCTTT.

The chain combines TRBV5-1 with TRBJ2-7; D is undetermined. The V end was cut by 5 bases, the J end by 4 bases, with 13 bases between. CDR1 is SGHRS and CDR2 is YFSETQ in the germline V gene. This CDR3 comprises 13 residues. CDR3 protein: CASSGDFFYEQYF. CDR3 nucleotides: TGCGCCAGCAGTGGAGACTTCTTTTACGAGCAGTACTTC. Full variable domain (rest looked up from reference TRBV5-1 and TRBJ2-7): KAGVTQTPRYLIKTRGQQVTLSCSPISGHRSVSWYQQTPGQGLQFLFEYFSETQRNKGNFPGRFSGRQFSNSRSEMNVSTLELGDSALYLCASSGDFFYEQYFGPGTRLTVT.

Comments on this clonotype: One base away lies a much larger clone, so this may be a sequencing read error. The J gene is TRBJ1-3, the V gene TRBV3-1; D not resolved. The germline V gene encodes CDR1 LGHDT and CDR2 YNNKEL (reference sequence). CDR3 size: 14 residues. The CDR3 sequence: CASGQDRTGNTIYF. CDR3 nucleotide sequence: TGTGCCAGCGGCCAAGATCGGACTGGAAACACCATATATTTT. The complete variable domain, with remaining parts taken from reference TRBV3-1 and TRBJ1-3, reads DTAVSQTPKYLVTQMGNDKSIKCEQNLGHDTMYWYKQDSKKFLKIMFSYNNKELIINETVPNRFSPKSPDKAHLNLHINSLELGDSAVYFCASGQDRTGNTIYFGEGSWLTVV.

The table lists this clonotype with many counts. The CDR3 loop is CASSPRASGNGADTQYF. The CDR3 coding sequence is TGTGCCAGCTCACCACGGGCTAGCGGGAACGGGGCAGATACGCAGTATTTT. The gene calls are TRBV18 and TRBJ2-3; the match to TRBD2 covers 9 bases. This CDR3 has 17 residues. The germline CDR1 and CDR2 sequences are KGHSH and LQKENI. Germline trimming cut 1 base from V and 4 bases from J; bases unmatched to any gene: 9.

Ten or more counts support this clonotype. The J gene is TRBJ1-1, the V gene TRBV5-1; unclear D gene. Deletions cut 4 bases from V and 2 bases from J, with 15 bases between. This CDR3 is 15 amino acids long. Germline V CDR1 and CDR2: SGHRS, YFSETQ. DNA for the CDR3: TGCGCCAGCAGCCCCGCAGAGGGCCAAAACACTGAAGCTTTCTTT. This codes for CASSPAEGQNTEAFF.

In this sample, this clonotype turned up many times. J is TRBJ1-1 and V is TRBV6-1; the D is unclear. The CDR3 length is 13 residues. Germline values: CDR1 MNHNS, CDR2 SASEGT. Trimming pared 3 bases from V and 0 bases from J, leaving 5 bases between. This CDR3 reads CASSEVVNTEAFF. CDR3 in DNA: TGTGCCAGCAGTGAGGTAGTGAACACTGAAGCTTTCTTT.

Remarks on this clonotype: A clone one base away is much larger, so this may be a read error. The V call is TRBV5-1, the J call TRBJ1-1; D uncertain. From germline, CDR1 is SGHRS and CDR2 YFSETQ. CDR3 length: 13 amino acids. The CDR3 reads CASSNGLAAEALF. Here the CDR3 DNA reads TGCGCCAGCAGCAACGGACTAGCAGCTGAAGCTCTCTTT.

This clonotype was detected many times. This rearrangement joins TRBV29-1 to TRBJ2-3; 7 bases line up with TRBD2. V trimming: 6 bases; J trimming: 3 bases; junction bases outside the gene matches: 9. This CDR3 is 14 amino acids long. The germline CDR1 and CDR2 sequences are SQVTM and ANQGSEA. The CDR3 loop reads CSVAPGLSTDTQYF. In nucleotides, the CDR3 is TGCAGCGTAGCTCCGGGACTATCAACAGATACGCAGTATTTT.

This clonotype was recorded at least ten times. The chain uses TRBV20-1 and TRBJ1-1; TRBD1 matches at 7 bases. There are 13 residues in the CDR3. J gave up 11 bases and V 3 bases, and 12 bases lay outside the gene matches. Germline V gene data show CDR1 as DFQATT and CDR2 as SNEGSKA (reference sequence). The chain's CDR3 is CSASPSGGFVAFF. In DNA form, the CDR3 reads TGCAGTGCTAGTCCCTCAGGGGGATTCGTCGCTTTCTTT.

This clonotype was counted only a few times. The DNA for the CDR3 is TGTGCCAGCAGAAACTACACCGGGGAGCTGTTTTTT. This codes for CASRNYTGELFF. The chain couples TRBV6-5 to TRBJ2-2; D ambiguous. The ends were cut back, 6 bases at V and 3 bases at J, with 5 bases in the middle. The germline V gene encodes CDR1 MNHEY and CDR2 SVGAGI. CDR3 size: 12 residues.

The CDR3 sequence: CASSQDSSVRAQHF. Here the CDR3 DNA reads TGTGCCAGCAGCCAAGATAGCTCCGTCAGAGCCCAGCATTTT. The V and J genes are TRBV3-1 and TRBJ1-5; unclear D gene. With 0 bases removed from V and 11 bases from J, the gap between germline ends came to 14 bases. The CDR3 runs 14 residues. Germline V gene sequence: CDR1 LGHDT, CDR2 YNNKEL (reference sequence).

The chain joins TRBV2 to TRBJ2-1; D is uncertain. The CDR3 contains 10 residues. Trimming left V 8 bases short and J 6 bases short, with 5 bases between. CDR1 SNHLY and CDR2 FYNNEI come from the germline V gene. The CDR3 region has the DNA TGTGCCAGCGGAGTCAATGAGCAGTTCTTC. It codes for CASGVNEQFF.

This clonotype was picked up a small number of times. This CDR3 reads CASSQDWSQRADTQYF. The DNA for the CDR3 is TGCGCCAGCAGCCAAGATTGGAGCCAGCGCGCAGATACGCAGTATTTT. The chain joins TRBV4-3 to TRBJ2-3; no clear D gene. The germline V gene encodes CDR1 LGHNA and CDR2 YSLEER. Trimming cost V 0 bases and J 4 bases, with 14 bases left between them. The length of the CDR3 is 16 residues.

Ten or more counts support this clonotype. This rearrangement joins TRBV9 to TRBJ1-1, with D unresolved. Deletions cut 3 bases from V and 5 bases from J, with 11 bases between. The CDR3 is 13 amino acids. Germline V gene sequence: CDR1 SGDLS, CDR2 YYNGEE. The CDR3 is CASSARGQTEAFF. The DNA of the CDR3 is TGTGCCAGCAGCGCACGTGGGCAGACTGAAGCTTTCTTT.

The chain has TRBV5-1 and TRBJ2-7; D not resolved. CDR1 SGHRS and CDR2 YFSETQ come from the germline V gene. V was clipped by 0 bases and J by 5 bases, with 12 bases between them. The CDR3 consists of 14 residues. As DNA, the CDR3 is TGCGCCAGCAGCTTGGCCGACTGGCCCAACGAGCAGTACTTC. This encodes CASSLADWPNEQYF.

This clonotype appeared a few times. V gene TRBV20-1 combines with J gene TRBJ1-1; unclear D gene. Germline CDR1 is DFQATT and CDR2 is SNEGSKA (reference sequence). V shed 0 bases and J shed 6 bases, with 5 bases lying between them. The CDR3 length is 11 residues. DNA of the CDR3: TGCAGTGCTAGAGATCCCCCTGAAGCTTTCTTT. It specifies CSARDPPEAFF.

Many counts were recorded for this clonotype. The V call is TRBV5-1, the J call TRBJ1-2; 7 positions agree with TRBD1. Germline CDR1 reads SGHRS; CDR2 reads YFSETQ. The length of the CDR3 is 15 residues. Trimming removed 1 base from V and 6 bases from J; junction bases left unmatched: 9. CDR3 amino acids: CASSLSGQVLDGYTF. The CDR3 coding sequence is TGCGCCAGCAGCTTGTCTGGACAGGTTCTTGATGGCTACACCTTC.

This clonotype was picked up many times. Here the CDR3 reads CASSPLDRRANYGYTF. DNA for the CDR3: TGTGCCAGCAGCCCCCTCGACAGGCGAGCTAACTATGGCTACACCTTC. The chain joins TRBV7-2 to TRBJ1-2, with TRBD1 as a possible D gene (6 bases). Germline assignment: CDR1 SGHTA and CDR2 FQGNSA. The CDR3 totals 16 residues. The ends were cut back, 5 bases at V and 0 bases at J, with 16 bases in the middle.

This clonotype was recorded many times. This chain uses TRBV21-1 with TRBJ2-1. TRBV21-1 is deemed a pseudogene. This CDR3 comprises 12 residues. This CDR3 reads CASSTTVDEQFF. The CDR3 DNA sequence: TGTGCCAGCAGCACAACGGTCGATGAGCAGTTCTTC.